A selection of T cell receptor beta chains follows, all from one sample in a study of PD-L1 blockade in urothelial cancer. Measured with immunoSEQ multiplex PCR; TCRdb has only the in-frame clones, and not every one. The repertoire holds about 91,000 clones, with approximately 91% as singletons. Specimen: PBMCs, collected around atezolizumab (anti-PD-L1) treatment. The receptors were sampled from a man between 60 and 70 years old with urothelial cancer. Both conserved end residues are part of each CDR3. The D gene is left open where the match is weak. Some rows mark clone size as missing; the rest say once, few, many or name a class of expanded clone.

>once|15|TRBV7-2|TRBJ2-5|-
TGTGCCAGCAGCTCCCGGAACAGGTACCAAGAGACCCAGTACTTC
CASSSRNRYQETQYF
>-|13|TRBV28|TRBJ2-7|-
TGTGCCAGCAGTTTACCACAGACCTACGAGCAGTACTTC
CASSLPQTYEQYF
>-|12|TRBV10-3|TRBJ2-1|-
TGTGCCACCGGAGGGCCCAGTGCGGAGCAGTTCTTC
CATGGPSAEQFF
>-|15|TRBV6-1|TRBJ1-6|-
TGTGCCAGCAGGGAACAGGGCACGGGTAATTCACCCCTCCACTTT
CASREQGTGNSPLHF
>-|13|TRBV29-1|TRBJ1-1|-
TGCAGCGTTGAGTCCGCGCGGAACACTGAAGCTTTCTTT
CSVESARNTEAFF
>few|10|TRBV30|TRBJ2-1|-
TGTGCCTGGAGTTCGAATGAGCAGTTCTTC
CAWSSNEQFF
>-|16|TRBV2|TRBJ2-7|TRBD2
TGTGCCAGCAGGCAGCGGACTAGCGGGAGCCTGGGCGAGCAGTACTTC
CASRQRTSGSLGEQYF
>-|15|TRBV7-8|TRBJ2-3|TRBD2
TGTGCCAGCAGCTTTAGCGGGGGGGCATCAGATACGCAGTATTTT
CASSFSGGASDTQYF
>-|14|TRBV18|TRBJ1-6|TRBD1
TGTGCCAGCTCACCACAGGGGGCGAATTCACCCCTCCACTTT
CASSPQGANSPLHF
>-|15|TRBV6-5|TRBJ1-5|TRBD1
TGTGCCAGCAGCCCCGACAGGGGTAGCAATCAGCCCCAGCATTTT
CASSPDRGSNQPQHF
>many|14|TRBV4-2|TRBJ2-1|TRBD2
TGTGCCAGCAGCCCGGGACTATCCTACAATGAGCAGTTCTTC
CASSPGLSYNEQFF
>-|12|TRBV30|TRBJ2-7|-
TGTGCCTGGAGTGCACAGGGCGGCGAGCAGTACTTC
CAWSAQGGEQYF
>-|15|TRBV6-4|TRBJ1-5|-
TGTGCCAGCAGTGAAGGTTCAGGGGGCAATCAGCCCCAGCATTTT
CASSEGSGGNQPQHF
>once|14|TRBV7-2|TRBJ1-2|-
TGTGCCAGCAGCTTAGCGCTGGAGGGTTATGGCTACACCTTC
CASSLALEGYGYTF
>-|19|TRBV11-1|TRBJ2-2|-
TGTGCCAGCAGCCCATGGGACTTCACCTTCCCTGCGAACACCGGGGAGCTGTTTTTT
CASSPWDFTFPANTGELFF
>-|13|TRBV7-8|TRBJ1-2|-
TGTGCCAGCAGCTTCGACACTAACTATGGCTACACCTTC
CASSFDTNYGYTF
>-|14|TRBV5-1|TRBJ2-7|TRBD1
TGCGCCAGCAGCTTTGGGACAGGGTCCTACGAGCAGTACTTC
CASSFGTGSYEQYF
>-|14|TRBV5-1|TRBJ2-7|-
TGCGCCAGCAGCTTGGACAGGCTGGAAGAGGAGCAGTACTTC
CASSLDRLEEEQYF
>-|16|TRBV5-1|TRBJ2-1|-
TGCGCCAGCAGCTCAGATTTAGCGTCCTCCTACAATGAGCAGTTCTTC
CASSSDLASSYNEQFF
>once|14|TRBV5-6|TRBJ2-1|-
TGTGCCAGCAGCTTGGATGGAGGGATGTATGAGCAGTTCTTC
CASSLDGGMYEQFF
>-|17|TRBV18|TRBJ1-1|-
TGTGCCAGCTCATTCTTGACAGGTTCTGGGGCGAACACTGAAGCTTTCTTT
CASSFLTGSGANTEAFF
>-|17|TRBV10-1|TRBJ2-2|TRBD2
TGCGCCAGCAGTGACAACTACGGGACTAGCGGGGGAGGGGAGCTGTTTTTT
CASSDNYGTSGGGELFF
>-|14|TRBV7-2|TRBJ2-1|-
TGTGCCAGCAGCTTCGCCCTTCTGGGGGGTGAGCAGTTCTTC
CASSFALLGGEQFF
>-|13|TRBV30|TRBJ1-2|-
TGTGCCTGGTCGCAGGGTTCCCCTTATGGCTACACCTTC
CAWSQGSPYGYTF
>-|13|TRBV7-2|TRBJ1-2|-
TGTGCCAGCAGCTTACAAGGGGCCCGTGGCTACACCTTC
CASSLQGARGYTF
>-|15|TRBV15|TRBJ1-5|-
TGTGCCACCAGCAGGCCCCGAAGCCTCAATCAGCCCCAGCATTTT
CATSRPRSLNQPQHF
>-|13|TRBV2|TRBJ2-1|TRBD2
TGTGCCACAGGACTAGCGGGAGATCGGGAGCAGTTCTTC
CATGLAGDREQFF
>-|16|TRBV19|TRBJ2-2|TRBD1
TGTGCCAGTAGAACGGGGGACAGGCGGAACACCGGGGAGCTGTTTTTT
CASRTGDRRNTGELFF
>few|14|TRBV4-3|TRBJ1-1|-
TGCGCCAGCAGCCAAGCGGGGGGAGCCACTGAAGCTTTCTTT
CASSQAGGATEAFF